A single sample is the source of the 14 T cell receptor beta chains below, sequenced in a study of OX40 agonist ivuxolimab in advanced cancers. The data were produced by immunoSEQ multiplex PCR, yet TCRdb's version contains in-frame clones alone and is incomplete. The sample yields around 68,000 clones, roughly 91% seen once. This specimen consisted of CD4+ or CD8+ T cells sorted from blood, obtained in a trial of the OX40 agonist ivuxolimab. The receptors were sampled from an adult with an advanced solid tumor such as melanoma, head and neck, liver or kidney cancer.

The chain joins TRBV20-1 to TRBJ2-7; maybe TRBD2 (5 bases). The CDR3 covers 11 residues. Germline loops: CDR1 DFQATT, CDR2 SNEGSKA (reference sequence). With 3 bases removed from V and 3 bases from J, the gap between germline ends came to 6 bases. For the CDR3, the DNA is TGCAGTGCTAGGGCGGGCTACGAGCAGTACTTC. Its protein product is CSARAGYEQYF.

V gene TRBV2 combines with J gene TRBJ1-1, with 7 bases identical to TRBD1. The CDR3 runs to 14 residues. CDR1 SNHLY and CDR2 FYNNEI come from the germline V gene. J gave up 4 bases and V 6 bases, and 8 bases lay outside the gene matches. DNA for the CDR3: TGTGCCAGCAGCGACAGGGTTGGAGGCACTGAAGCTTTCTTT. Its translation is CASSDRVGGTEAFF.

A remark on this clone: At one boundary the junction diverges from the germline segment, which might be a read error. The V gene is TRBV9, the J gene TRBJ2-7; no definite D call. The CDR3 sequence is 14 residues long. Germline V gives CDR1 SGDLS, CDR2 YYNGEE. DNA for the CDR3: TGTGCCAGCAGCGTAGGGGCGGCCTCCTACGTGCAGTACTTC. Protein product: CASSVGAASYVQYF.

J is TRBJ2-7 and V is TRBV6-6; D call uncertain. The CDR3 totals 14 residues. Trimming removed 5 bases from V and 4 bases from J, with 15 bases in between. Germline V gives CDR1 MNHNY, CDR2 SVGAGI (reference sequence). The CDR3 sequence: CASSVTGNLYEQYF. CDR3 bases: TGTGCCAGCAGTGTCACTGGAAACCTTTACGAGCAGTACTTC.

On this clone: The DNA is left out, because the CDR3 cannot be placed on it with certainty; the CDR3 is given as TCRdb lists it. The V call is TRBV21-1, the J call TRBJ1-1. TRBV21-1 counts as a pseudogene. Counting both end residues, the CDR3 totals 15 amino acids. The CDR3 loop reads CASSGTWGVGTEAFF.

A remark on this clone: The same CDR3 arises from other DNA sequences in this sample as well. This chain connects TRBV6-5 to TRBJ1-1, with D unclear. CDR1 is MNHEY and CDR2 is SVGAGI in the germline V gene. V lost 6 bases, J lost 3 bases, and 14 bases lay in between. CDR3 size: 14 residues. The CDR3 here is CASREQGWDTEAFF. The CDR3 DNA sequence: TGTGCCAGCAGAGAACAAGGTTGGGACACTGAAGCTTTCTTT.

The rearrangement joins TRBV9 to TRBJ1-4; 7 bases line up with TRBD1. The V segment lost 3 bases and the J segment 7 bases; nucleotides outside the gene matches: 3. Germline loops: CDR1 SGDLS, CDR2 YYNGEE. This CDR3 region has 13 residues. The CDR3 sequence: CASSGRTGEKLFF. CDR3 DNA sequence: TGTGCCAGCAGCGGTAGGACAGGTGAAAAACTGTTTTTT.

This chain links TRBV4-2 with TRBJ2-1; a weak D match, TRBD2 (5 bases). The germline V gene has CDR1 LGHNA and CDR2 YNFKEQ. The CDR3 covers 16 residues. V lost 0 bases and J lost 2, with 11 bases in between. The CDR3 DNA sequence: TGTGCCAGCAGCCAAGAGTCGGCTAGCCCCTACAATGAGCAGTTCTTC. Translation: CASSQESASPYNEQFF.

The rearrangement uses TRBV11-1 and TRBJ2-5; 11 nucleotides align to TRBD2. Germline values: CDR1 SGHAT, CDR2 FQDESV (reference sequence). This CDR3 region has 15 residues. J was trimmed by 2 bases and V by 4 bases; bases with no gene match: 3. CDR3 DNA sequence: TGTGCCAGCAGCTACACTAGCGGGGGTCAAGAGACCCAGTACTTC. This codes for CASSYTSGGQETQYF. The full variable domain, rest sourced from reference TRBV11-1 and TRBJ2-5, is EAEVAQSPRYKITEKSQAVAFWCDPISGHATLYWYRQILGQGPELLVQFQDESVVDDSQLPKDRFSAERLKGVDSTLKIQPAELGDSAMYLCASSYTSGGQETQYFGPGTRLLVL.

The CDR3 region has the DNA TGTGCCTGGAGTGTGGGCAGAGGGAACACTGAAGCTTTCTTT. It translates to CAWSVGRGNTEAFF. The chain uses TRBV30 and TRBJ1-1; D gene ambiguous. Germline V gives CDR1 GTSNPN, CDR2 SVGIG (reference sequence). Deletions cut 0 bases from V and 1 base from J, with 9 bases between. The CDR3 spans 14 residues.

Concerning this clone: Distinct nucleotide sequences in the sample also encode this CDR3. The chain employs TRBV6-5 and TRBJ1-1; D possibly corresponds to TRBD1 (6 bases). In germline, CDR1 is MNHEY, CDR2 SVGAGI. The CDR3 runs 14 residues. V was shortened by 6 bases and J by 3 bases, with 14 bases between the two germline ends. Here the CDR3 reads CASREQGWDTEAFF. In DNA form, the CDR3 reads TGTGCCAGCAGAGAACAGGGTTGGGACACTGAAGCTTTCTTT.

V gene TRBV14 combines with J gene TRBJ2-7; no clear D. Per the germline V gene, CDR1 is SGHDN and CDR2 is FVKESK. CDR3 size: 12 residues. V was pared by 0 bases and J by 7 bases, with 7 bases between. In DNA, the CDR3 is TGTGCCAGCAGCCAAGATTGGGCAGAGCAGTACTTC. Translated, it gives CASSQDWAEQYF.

The chain joins TRBV5-6 to TRBJ1-5; 8 bases agree with TRBD1. The CDR3 is 15 amino acids. Germline trimming cut 0 bases from V and 6 bases from J; bases unmatched to any gene: 5. CDR1 and CDR2 from the germline V gene are SGHDT and YYEEEE. Here the CDR3 DNA reads TGTGCCAGCAGCTTGGGGACAGGGAAGGGTCAGCCCCAGCATTTT. Its protein is CASSLGTGKGQPQHF.

The J gene is TRBJ2-1, the V gene TRBV19; 10 bases are a match to TRBD1. After removal of 7 bases from V and 10 bases from J, the junction contained 10 bases not matched to a gene. Germline loops: CDR1 LNHDA, CDR2 SQIVND (reference sequence). This CDR3 spans 14 amino acids. The CDR3 here is CASNRDRGFGEQFF. For the CDR3, the DNA is TGTGCCAGTAACCGGGACAGGGGCTTCGGGGAGCAGTTCTTC.